This is a list of T cell receptor beta chains from one sample in a study of identical twins. TCRdb called the 5' RACE reads again in MiXCR, with one record for every CDR3 protein. This sample carries about 530,000 distinct CDR3 sequences, around 24% of them seen once, and the ten largest clones take approximately 0.52%. These data also formed part of another study, on yellow fever vaccine responses in identical twins.

Sequencing was carried out using CD4+ T cells sorted from blood. The source of these receptors is a woman aged 18-35 years in good health. Each CDR3 is given without its conserved first and last residue. Each record gives: J gene, V gene, CDR3 protein.

j_gene: TRBJ2-2
v_gene: TRBV24-1
CDR3aa: ATSDYQTGNTGELF

j_gene: TRBJ2-6
v_gene: TRBV5-4
CDR3aa: ASSRQGISGANVLT

j_gene: TRBJ2-1
v_gene: TRBV7-9
CDR3aa: ASSPKTGVTYNEQF

j_gene: TRBJ2-7
v_gene: TRBV7-9
CDR3aa: ASSPDKAYEQY

j_gene: TRBJ2-1
v_gene: TRBV11-2
CDR3aa: ASSLLFWREGWSYNEQF

j_gene: TRBJ1-5
v_gene: TRBV24-1
CDR3aa: ATSDAAGSNQPQH

j_gene: TRBJ2-5
v_gene: TRBV29-1
CDR3aa: SADPTQETQY

j_gene: TRBJ2-3
v_gene: TRBV24-1
CDR3aa: ATSDPDTQY

j_gene: TRBJ2-1
v_gene: TRBV3-1
CDR3aa: ASSQGPGGYNEQF

j_gene: TRBJ1-5
v_gene: TRBV12-3/TRBV12-4
CDR3aa: ASSLNRGSNQPQH

j_gene: TRBJ2-2
v_gene: TRBV2
CDR3aa: ASSGAGGNTGELF

j_gene: TRBJ2-1
v_gene: TRBV12-3/TRBV12-4
CDR3aa: ASLTWDRGVEQF

j_gene: TRBJ1-5
v_gene: TRBV6-1
CDR3aa: ASRSGDSNQPQH

j_gene: TRBJ1-1
v_gene: TRBV29-1
CDR3aa: SVERRLNTEAF

j_gene: TRBJ2-5
v_gene: TRBV7-6
CDR3aa: ASSLGGVQY

j_gene: TRBJ2-3
v_gene: TRBV12-5
CDR3aa: ASGLVRNPPDTQY